These T cell receptor beta chains were read from a single sample in a study of blood T cell repertoires in COVID-19. The data were produced by immunoSEQ multiplex PCR, yet TCRdb's version contains in-frame clones alone and is incomplete. The sample includes 250,000 or so clones, around four fifths of them seen just once. Sequencing was carried out using peripheral blood. These TCRs come from a woman aged 55-69 years with active or convalescent COVID-19. CDR3s include the opening cysteine and the closing phenylalanine or tryptophan. D genes are given only for firm matches. Not all rows give a size; the values are once, few, many and, for expanded clones, a class.

V	size	J	D	DNA	CDR3
TRBV5-5	NA	TRBJ1-1	NA	TGTGCCAGCAGCTTGGCGGGGCGGGGGCGCGGCACTGAAGCTTTCTTT	CASSLAGRGRGTEAFF
TRBV27	NA	TRBJ1-4	TRBD1	TGTGCCAGCAGTTTATCGAAGGGACAGGGGGGGGGTACTAATGAAAAACTGTTTTTT	CASSLSKGQGGGTNEKLFF
TRBV19	NA	TRBJ1-2	NA	TGTGCCAGTAGCCTGGGACTGGAATATGGCTACACCTTC	CASSLGLEYGYTF
TRBV5-1	NA	TRBJ2-2	TRBD1	TGCGCCAGCAGCTTGGGACAGGGATCGAGCGGGGAGCTGTTTTTT	CASSLGQGSSGELFF
TRBV18	NA	TRBJ2-5	TRBD2	TGTGCCAGCTCACCCCGAGGTAGCGGGTCAGGAGAGACCCAGTACTTC	CASSPRGSGSGETQYF
TRBV7-4	NA	TRBJ2-5	TRBD2	TGTGCCAGCAGCCCCTGCGGGGGGATTCAAGAGACCCAGTACTTC	CASSPCGGIQETQYF
TRBV9	NA	TRBJ1-4	NA	TGTGCCAGCAGCTTGGGACTCCGTGCGGAAAAACTGTTTTTT	CASSLGLRAEKLFF
TRBV7-9	NA	TRBJ1-4	NA	TGTGCCAGCAGCTTAGGGGTCAGCAGGGATGAAAAACTGTTTTTT	CASSLGVSRDEKLFF
TRBV27	NA	TRBJ1-4	NA	TGTGCCAGCAGTTTATGGGGGGTTGGCGAAAAACTGTTTTTT	CASSLWGVGEKLFF
TRBV6-5	NA	TRBJ1-1	NA	TGTGCCAGCAGATGGACAGACGACACTGAAGCTTTCTTT	CASRWTDDTEAFF
TRBV24-1	NA	TRBJ2-1	NA	TGTGCCACCAGTGATTTGGGACACTCCTACAATGAGCAGTTCTTC	CATSDLGHSYNEQFF
TRBV18	NA	TRBJ2-5	NA	TGTGCCAGCTCACCACCCGTCAGTTTAGCGGAGACCCAGTACTTC	CASSPPVSLAETQYF
TRBV28	NA	TRBJ1-1	TRBD1	TGTGCCAGCAGGGGACAGGGGGCCCACACTGAAGCTTTCTTT	CASRGQGAHTEAFF
TRBV13	NA	TRBJ2-7	TRBD2	TGTGCCAGCAGCCTGGCGGGGACTAGCGGGCGCAGGAGGCAGTACTTC	CASSLAGTSGRRRQYF
TRBV7-2	NA	TRBJ1-3	NA	TGTGCCAGCAGCTTGACGGGGGAAGGTGGAAACACCATATATTTT	CASSLTGEGGNTIYF
TRBV16	NA	TRBJ2-4	NA	TGTGCCAGCAGCCAATCTGCCAGGCGCAACATTCAGTACTTC	CASSQSARRNIQYF
TRBV24-1	NA	TRBJ2-1	TRBD1	TGTGCCACCTCACAGGGGCAGGGGGCGAGGAATGAGCAGTTCTTC	CATSQGQGARNEQFF
TRBV11-3	NA	TRBJ2-5	TRBD1	TGTGCCAGCACCCAGGGCGGGACAGGGTGGCAAGAGACCCAGTACTTC	CASTQGGTGWQETQYF
TRBV18	NA	TRBJ1-1	TRBD1	TGTGCCAGCTCACCCAGGGGGATCACTGAAGCTTTCTTT	CASSPRGITEAFF
TRBV9	NA	TRBJ1-4	TRBD1	TGTGCCAGCAGCGTAGGGGACAGGGGGCTTGAAAAACTGTTTTTT	CASSVGDRGLEKLFF
TRBV19	once	TRBJ2-2	TRBD1	TGTGCCAGTAGTATAGTGGCCGGGACAGGGTCCGGGGAGCTGTTTTTT	CASSIVAGTGSGELFF
TRBV19	NA	TRBJ1-5	TRBD1	TGTGCCAGTAGTTCTCAACCCGGGACAGGGGGCAATCAGCCCCAGCATTTT	CASSSQPGTGGNQPQHF
TRBV6-1	NA	TRBJ2-7	NA	TGTGCCAGCAGCGAAATCCAGGGGAGGGCCTTTTACGAGCAGTACTTC	CASSEIQGRAFYEQYF
TRBV28	NA	TRBJ2-7	NA	TGTGCCGGCGGGCGTGGGGGGACCTTCTACGAGCAGTACTTC	CAGGRGGTFYEQYF
TRBV19	many	TRBJ2-3	NA	TGTGCCTTGGCGGGACCTAGCACAGATACGCAGTATTTT	CALAGPSTDTQYF
TRBV6-6	once	TRBJ2-5	TRBD2	TGTGCCAGCATTTGGGGGGGAGAAGAGACCCAGTACTTC	CASIWGGEETQYF
TRBV11-3	NA	TRBJ1-1	TRBD1	TGTGCCAGCAGACCTACAGGGGACACTGAAGCTTTCTTT	CASRPTGDTEAFF
TRBV2	NA	TRBJ2-3	NA	TGTGCCAGCAGTGACCAAATCACAGATACGCAGTATTTT	CASSDQITDTQYF
TRBV9	NA	TRBJ1-6	NA	TGTGCCAGCAGCGTAGGCGGGACGGAATATAATTCACCCCTCCACTTT	CASSVGGTEYNSPLHF
TRBV4-2	few	TRBJ1-1	NA	TGTGCCAGCAGCCAGAACAGTGAAGCTTTCTTT	CASSQNSEAFF
TRBV5-1	NA	TRBJ2-2	TRBD1	TGCGCCAGCAGCTCAGGGGGCGAGAACACCGGGGAGCTGTTTTTT	CASSSGGENTGELFF
TRBV5-1	NA	TRBJ2-1	NA	TGCGCCAGCACCTTAAGCCCCTACAATGAGCAGTTCTTC	CASTLSPYNEQFF
TRBV29-1	once	TRBJ1-1	NA	TGCAGCGTGTCCCGAGAGGGCTTGGGCACTGAAGCTTTCTTT	CSVSREGLGTEAFF
TRBV6-5	NA	TRBJ2-2	TRBD2	TGTGCCAGCAGTTATCGGGGGGCCGGGGAGCTGTTTTTT	CASSYRGAGELFF
TRBV5-1	NA	TRBJ2-5	TRBD1	TGCGCCAGCAGCTTGGCGACAGGGATAACAACAAGGAGGACCCAGTACTTC	CASSLATGITTRRTQYF
TRBV18	NA	TRBJ2-2	NA	TGTGCCAGCCAGGCGGGGCAGATGAACACCGGGGAGCTGTTTTTT	CASQAGQMNTGELFF
TRBV2	NA	TRBJ2-7	TRBD1	TGTGCCAGCAGATTAGAGGGGGCGACCTACGAGCAGTACTTC	CASRLEGATYEQYF
TRBV12-3/TRBV12-4	NA	TRBJ1-1	NA	TGTGCCAGCAGGACCACAGGGAGCACTGAAGCTTTCTTT	CASRTTGSTEAFF
TRBV29-1	NA	TRBJ2-7	NA	TGCAGCGTCCGTGACCCCTTCCGGGGAGACGAGCAGTACTTC	CSVRDPFRGDEQYF
TRBV30	many	TRBJ1-1	NA	TGTGCCTGGAAGCCTTCTGGGGGAGGAAACACTGAAGCTTTCTTT	CAWKPSGGGNTEAFF
TRBV7-3	NA	TRBJ2-3	TRBD2	TGTGCCAGCAGCTTACTGGGCGGGAGGAGTCCAGATACGCAGTATTTT	CASSLLGGRSPDTQYF
TRBV5-6	few	TRBJ1-4	TRBD1	TGTGCCAGCACCCTGACAGGGGAGAATGAAAAACTGTTTTTT	CASTLTGENEKLFF
TRBV24-1	NA	TRBJ1-4	TRBD1	TGTGCCACCAGCGGACAGGGTTCTCTTTTTTTGACTAATGAAAAACTGTTTTTT	CATSGQGSLFLTNEKLFF
TRBV6-5	once	TRBJ2-4	NA	TGTGCCAGCAGAGATGCACGGAGGGGCATTCAGTACTTC	CASRDARRGIQYF
TRBV4-1	NA	TRBJ2-1	NA	TGCGCCAGCAGCCTCCTAGCCGGCCTCTACAATGAGCAGTTCTTC	CASSLLAGLYNEQFF
TRBV5-6	NA	TRBJ2-5	NA	TGTGCCAGCAGCTCAAGACAGAGTCAAGAGACCCAGTACTTC	CASSSRQSQETQYF
TRBV18	NA	TRBJ1-5	TRBD1	TGTGCCAGCTCACCATCCGGCAGGGGGACGGGACAGCCCCAGCATTTT	CASSPSGRGTGQPQHF
TRBV5-1	NA	TRBJ1-2	TRBD1	TGCGCCAGCAGCCTTTTGACAGGGGATTATGGCTACACCTTC	CASSLLTGDYGYTF
TRBV30	NA	TRBJ1-2	NA	TGTGCCTGGAGCCACAGATTTTATGGCTACACCTTC	CAWSHRFYGYTF
TRBV7-9	NA	TRBJ2-2	TRBD1	TGTGCCAGCAGCCCCGGGACAGGGAGGACCGGGGAGCTGTTTTTT	CASSPGTGRTGELFF
TRBV5-4	few	TRBJ2-7	TRBD1	TGTGCCAGCAGCTTGGGCGGCAGGGGGCTCTACGAGCAGTACTTC	CASSLGGRGLYEQYF
TRBV11-2	NA	TRBJ1-6	NA	TGTGCCAGCAGCTTAGATCCGAATTCACCCCTCCACTTT	CASSLDPNSPLHF
TRBV5-4	NA	TRBJ2-5	NA	TGTGCCAGCAGCTTGGCCGGGACACAAGAGACCCAGTACTTC	CASSLAGTQETQYF